Listed here are 14 T cell receptor beta chains from one sample, sequenced in a study of cytomegalovirus exposure and HLA in healthy donors. Use of 60 Vbeta and 13 Jbeta primers characterized the PCR. TCRdb keeps only in-frame clones here, not all; method: immunoSEQ multiplex PCR. The sample lists more than 95,000 clones; around 60% were seen once. The sequenced sample was PBMCs. Source of these receptors: a woman aged 45-59 years in good health and CMV-seronegative.

The chain employs TRBV11-2 and TRBJ1-1; 7 bases are a match to TRBD1. CDR1 and CDR2 from the germline V gene are SGHAT and FQNNGV. The length of the CDR3 is 15 residues. V shed 5 bases and J 3 bases; nucleotides not matched to a gene: 9. This CDR3 is CASSPWTGGDTEAFF. In DNA, the CDR3 is TGTGCCAGCAGCCCCTGGACAGGCGGGGACACTGAAGCTTTCTTT.

The rearrangement joins TRBV4-1 to TRBJ1-2, with a weak D call TRBD1 (5 bases). Between the trimmed V and J ends, which lost 4 bases and 4 bases, there was a span of 10 bases. Germline values: CDR1 MGHRA, CDR2 YSYEKL. This CDR3 has 13 amino acids. The CDR3 protein is CASSPDSFYGYTF. In DNA form, the CDR3 reads TGCGCCAGCAGCCCAGACAGTTTCTATGGCTACACCTTC.

The chain links TRBV5-1 to TRBJ2-2; 7 bases align to TRBD2. Germline V CDR1 and CDR2: SGHRS, YFSETQ. Germline trimming cut 5 bases from V and 2 bases from J; bases unmatched to any gene: 9. The CDR3 length is 16 residues. The CDR3 sequence: CASRVSPGGNTGELFF. The CDR3 nucleotides read TGCGCCAGCAGGGTCTCCCCGGGAGGAAACACCGGGGAGCTGTTTTTT.

This chain uses TRBV7-2 with TRBJ2-7, with TRBD2 matching over 7 bases. This CDR3 contains 14 residues. The junction had 2 bases not matched to a gene; V was cut back by 1 base and J by 2 bases. CDR1 SGHTA and CDR2 FQGNSA come from the germline V gene. CDR3 sequence: CASSLDGGTYEQYF. In DNA form, the CDR3 reads TGTGCCAGCAGCTTAGACGGGGGGACCTACGAGCAGTACTTC.

The CDR3, as DNA: TGCGCCAGCATGCGGACTGAGACAGATACGCAGTATTTT. This sequence encodes CASMRTETDTQYF. The chain combines TRBV5-1 with TRBJ2-3; TRBD2 might be the D (5 bases). The CDR3 consists of 13 residues. V lost 6 bases, J lost 3 bases, and 11 bases lay in between. Germline V gene sequence: CDR1 SGHRS, CDR2 YFSETQ.

This clone was observed a handful of times. The chain carries TRBV4-3 and TRBJ2-3; no clear D gene. The CDR3 spans 13 residues. The germline V gene encodes CDR1 LGHNA and CDR2 YSLEER. Trimming took off 0 bases at V and 7 bases at J, with 8 bases between the two ends. The CDR3, as DNA: TGCGCCAGCAGCCAAGATCCCGGTAATACGCAGTATTTT. Protein: CASSQDPGNTQYF.

The rearrangement uses TRBV6-6 and TRBJ1-2, with D hard to call. V was pared by 5 bases and J by 6 bases, with 13 bases between. Germline CDR1 reads MNHNY; CDR2 reads SVGAGI (reference sequence). The CDR3 has 13 residues. The CDR3 DNA sequence: TGTGCCAGCAGTGACGGCGCGGTTAATGGCTACACCTTC. Its protein is CASSDGAVNGYTF.

This rearrangement joins TRBV19 to TRBJ2-7; no definite D call. Trimming removed 1 base at V and 7 bases at J, with 17 bases between. Germline-derived CDR1 and CDR2 are LNHDA and SQIVND (reference sequence). The CDR3 loop spans 15 amino acids. The CDR3 region has the DNA TGTGCCAGTAGTATAGTTGCAACTAATATGAGGGAGCAGTACTTC. Translating it yields CASSIVATNMREQYF.

Concerning this clone: Other DNA sequences in the same sample also yield this CDR3. J is TRBJ2-2 and V is TRBV5-6; D is perhaps TRBD1 (5 bases). Germline CDR1 and CDR2: SGHDT and YYEEEE. CDR3 length equals 15 residues. V lost 0 bases and J lost 6, with 12 bases in between. CDR3 nucleotides: TGTGCCAGCAGCTTGGACTGGTGGGGCGCCGGGGAGCTGTTTTTT. Residues: CASSLDWWGAGELFF.

The chain is built from TRBV2 and TRBJ1-2; the D gene is possibly TRBD1 (6 bases). Germline V CDR1 and CDR2: SNHLY, FYNNEI. Trimming shortened V by 3 bases and J by 5 bases, and 7 bases separated the two germline ends. The CDR3 runs 12 residues. The CDR3 bases are TGTGCCAGCAGTGACCAGGGGTATGGCTACACCTTC. Protein: CASSDQGYGYTF.

This clone was seen more than once but under ten times. The chain uses TRBV19 and TRBJ1-3; D not certain. The CDR3 is 16 amino acids. V was shortened by 2 bases and J by 0 bases, with 11 bases between the two germline ends. The germline V gene has CDR1 LNHDA and CDR2 SQIVND (reference sequence). CDR3 loop: CASSIRGLNSGNTIYF. Written as DNA, the CDR3 is TGTGCCAGTAGTATACGCGGACTGAACTCTGGAAACACCATATATTTT.

The V call is TRBV5-1, the J call TRBJ2-5, with no clear D. The CDR3 covers 13 residues. In germline, CDR1 is SGHRS, CDR2 YFSETQ. V lost 0 bases, J lost 3 bases, and 6 bases lay in between. The CDR3 DNA reads as TGCGCCAGCAGCTTGGGACTGGAAGAGACCCAGTACTTC. It specifies CASSLGLEETQYF.

The chain couples TRBV11-3 to TRBJ2-7, with D perhaps TRBD2 (6 bases). V lost 8 bases and J lost 2, with 10 bases in between. Germline assignment: CDR1 SGHNT and CDR2 YENEEA. The CDR3 is made up of 12 amino acids. This CDR3 is CASRGVTYEQYF. The CDR3 bases are TGTGCCAGCCGCGGGGTGACCTACGAGCAGTACTTC. Full variable domain (remainder filled in from reference TRBV11-3 and TRBJ2-7): EAGVVQSPRYKIIEKKQPVAFWCNPISGHNTLYWYLQNLGQGPELLIRYENEEAVDDSQLPKDRFSAERLKGVDSTLKIQPAELGDSAVYLCASRGVTYEQYFGPGTRLTVT.

CDR3 in amino acids: CASSTGTTSNSPLHF. The DNA of the CDR3 is TGTGCCAGCAGTACAGGGACAACAAGTAATTCACCCCTCCACTTT. The chain couples TRBV6-5 to TRBJ1-6; D possibly corresponds to TRBD1 (6 bases). Trimming removed 5 bases from V and 6 bases from J, with 14 bases in between. The CDR3 is made up of 15 amino acids. Germline V CDR1 and CDR2: MNHEY, SVGAGI.